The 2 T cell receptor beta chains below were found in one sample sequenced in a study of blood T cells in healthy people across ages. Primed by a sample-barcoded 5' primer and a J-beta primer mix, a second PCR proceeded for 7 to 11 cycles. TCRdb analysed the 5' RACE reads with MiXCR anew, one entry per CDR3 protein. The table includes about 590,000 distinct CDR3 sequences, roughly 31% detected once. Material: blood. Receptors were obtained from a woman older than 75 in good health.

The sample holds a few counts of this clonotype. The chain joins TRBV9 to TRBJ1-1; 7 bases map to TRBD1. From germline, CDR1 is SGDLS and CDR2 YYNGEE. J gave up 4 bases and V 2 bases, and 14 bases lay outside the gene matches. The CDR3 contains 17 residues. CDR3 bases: TGTGCCAGCAGCGTCTCAGGGGGAGGGTCGTTAGGCACTGAAGCTTTCTTT. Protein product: CASSVSGGGSLGTEAFF.

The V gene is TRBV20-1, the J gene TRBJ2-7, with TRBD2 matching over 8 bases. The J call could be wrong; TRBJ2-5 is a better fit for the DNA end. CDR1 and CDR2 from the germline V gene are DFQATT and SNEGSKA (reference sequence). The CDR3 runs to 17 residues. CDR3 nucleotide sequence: TGCAGTGCCCCCGGGGGGGAGGGGGACCCACTCGGCGGGACCCAGTACTTC. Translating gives CSAPGGEGDPLGGTQYF.